The clone carrying this TCR beta chain was detected many times. This entry comes from a study of regulatory T cells in long-lasting Graves disease. TCR beta libraries were built with iRepertoire HTBI primers and Arm-PCR of CDR3 regions. TCRdb used MiXCR to reprocess the multiplex PCR reads, holding one entry per CDR3 protein. The sample lists about 220,000 distinct CDR3 sequences, roughly 20% occurring once. Time point described: newly diagnosed GD, antithyroid drugs for less than 3 months. Extracted RNA from PBMCs served as the source of the TCR library. J lost 5 bases, V lost 6 bases, and 13 bases had no gene match. The CDR3 spans 16 residues. The germline V gene has CDR1 MDHEN and CDR2 SYDVKM. The data also belong to a second study, concerning T cells in Graves' hyperthyroidism and ophthalmopathy.

The source was peripheral blood mononuclear cells (PBMCs), collected at new diagnosis, from a patient treated with antithyroid drugs. The chain has TRBV28 and TRBJ2-7; 10 nucleotides align to TRBD1. The receptor's source is a woman aged 25 to 39 with Graves disease. The CDR3 spells CASSDRAPGQGHEQYF. CDR3 nucleotide sequence: TGTGCCAGCAGCGATCGAGCCCCGGGACAGGGGCACGAGCAGTACTTC.